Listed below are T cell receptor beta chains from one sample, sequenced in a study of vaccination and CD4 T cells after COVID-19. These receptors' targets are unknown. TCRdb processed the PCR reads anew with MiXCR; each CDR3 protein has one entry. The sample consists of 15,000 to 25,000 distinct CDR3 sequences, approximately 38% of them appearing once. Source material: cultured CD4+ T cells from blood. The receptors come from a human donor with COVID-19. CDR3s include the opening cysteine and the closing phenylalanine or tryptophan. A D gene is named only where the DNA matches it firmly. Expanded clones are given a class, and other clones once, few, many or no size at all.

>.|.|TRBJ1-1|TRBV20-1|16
CSARDLILTGGTEAFF
TGCAGTGCTAGAGACCTTATACTGACGGGTGGCACTGAAGCTTTCTTT
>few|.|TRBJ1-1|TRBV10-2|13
CASSRTVNTEAFF
TGCGCCAGCAGTCGGACAGTGAACACTGAAGCTTTCTTT
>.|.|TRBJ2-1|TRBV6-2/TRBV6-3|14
CASRVGGSYNEQFF
TGTGCCAGCAGGGTGGGGGGCTCCTACAATGAGCAGTTCTTC
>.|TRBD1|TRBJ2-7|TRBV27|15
CASSGPRQGRYEQYF
TGTGCCAGCAGTGGTCCGCGACAGGGGCGGTACGAGCAGTACTTC
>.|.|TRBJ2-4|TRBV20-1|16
CSAREGEYGAADIQYF
TGCAGTGCTAGAGAAGGCGAGTATGGTGCTGCGGACATTCAGTACTTC
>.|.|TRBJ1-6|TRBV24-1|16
CATSVQAPSYNSPLHF
TGTGCCACCAGTGTTCAGGCGCCGTCCTATAATTCACCCCTCCACTTT
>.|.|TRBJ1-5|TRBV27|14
CASKRAGRNQPQHF
TGTGCCAGCAAGCGCGCAGGGCGCAATCAGCCCCAGCATTTT
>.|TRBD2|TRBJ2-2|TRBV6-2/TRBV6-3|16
CASSYGGGGGTGELFF
TGTGCCAGCAGTTACGGTGGCGGGGGTGGCACCGGGGAGCTGTTTTTT
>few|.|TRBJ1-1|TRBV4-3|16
CASSQADTRVGTEAFF
TGCGCCAGCAGCCAAGCTGACACTAGGGTAGGAACTGAAGCTTTCTTT
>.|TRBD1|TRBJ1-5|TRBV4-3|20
CASSQGLGTGTLNSNQPQHF
TGCGCCAGCAGCCAAGGCCTGGGGACAGGGACACTGAATAGCAATCAGCCCCAGCATTTT
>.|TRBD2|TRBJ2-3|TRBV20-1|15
CSMIAGGSDTDTQYF
TGCAGTATGATAGCGGGGGGGTCTGATACAGATACGCAGTATTTT
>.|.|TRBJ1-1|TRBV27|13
CASSVPGVGEAFF
TGTGCCAGCAGTGTCCCGGGCGTCGGTGAAGCTTTCTTT
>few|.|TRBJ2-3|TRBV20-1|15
CSASQPGRNKDTQYF
TGCAGTGCTAGTCAGCCGGGACGGAATAAAGATACGCAGTATTTT
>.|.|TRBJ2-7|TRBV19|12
CASVGQTYEQYF
TGTGCCAGCGTCGGACAGACCTACGAGCAGTACTTC
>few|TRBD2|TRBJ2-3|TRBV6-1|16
CASLRSSGGLTDTQYF
TGTGCCAGCCTTCGATCTAGCGGGGGGCTCACAGATACGCAGTATTTT
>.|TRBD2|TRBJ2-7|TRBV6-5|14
CASSLAGGNYEQYF
TGTGCCAGCAGTTTAGCGGGGGGCAACTACGAGCAGTACTTC
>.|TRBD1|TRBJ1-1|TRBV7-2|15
CASSAGQGLGTEAFF
TGTGCCAGCAGCGCGGGACAGGGGTTGGGCACTGAAGCTTTCTTT
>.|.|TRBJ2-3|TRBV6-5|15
CASSNSQVSTDTQYF
TGTGCCAGCAGTAACTCACAGGTTAGCACAGATACGCAGTATTTT
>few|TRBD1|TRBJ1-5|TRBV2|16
CASSLRTGGAGQPQHF
TGTGCCAGCAGCCTGAGGACAGGGGGCGCGGGGCAGCCCCAGCATTTT
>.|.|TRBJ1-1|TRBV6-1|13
CASSLPANTEAFF
TGTGCCAGCAGTCTCCCTGCGAACACTGAAGCTTTCTTT
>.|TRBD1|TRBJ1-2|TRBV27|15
CASSFRDRGRWGYTF
TGTGCCAGCAGTTTCCGGGACAGGGGGCGCTGGGGCTACACCTTC
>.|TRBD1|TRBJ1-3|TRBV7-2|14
CVSSSTGRSNTIYF
TGTGTCAGCAGCTCGACAGGGAGGTCAAACACCATATATTTT
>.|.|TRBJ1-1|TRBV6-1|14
CASSAWDGNTEAFF
TGTGCCAGCAGTGCTTGGGACGGGAACACTGAAGCTTTCTTT
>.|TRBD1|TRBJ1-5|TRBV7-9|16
CASSLDGQGSNQPQHF
TGTGCCAGCAGCTTAGACGGACAGGGAAGCAATCAGCCCCAGCATTTT